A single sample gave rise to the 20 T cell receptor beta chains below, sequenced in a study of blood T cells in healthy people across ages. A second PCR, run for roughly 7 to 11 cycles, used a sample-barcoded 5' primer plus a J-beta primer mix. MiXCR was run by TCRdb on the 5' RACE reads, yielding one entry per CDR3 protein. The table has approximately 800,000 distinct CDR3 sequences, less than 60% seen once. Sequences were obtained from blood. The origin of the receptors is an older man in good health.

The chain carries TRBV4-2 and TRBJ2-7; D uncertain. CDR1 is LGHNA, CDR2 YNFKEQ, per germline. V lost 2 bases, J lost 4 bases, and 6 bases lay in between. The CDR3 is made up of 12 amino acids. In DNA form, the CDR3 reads TGTGCCAGCAGCCAATTGCCGTACGAGCAGTACTTC. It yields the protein CASSQLPYEQYF.

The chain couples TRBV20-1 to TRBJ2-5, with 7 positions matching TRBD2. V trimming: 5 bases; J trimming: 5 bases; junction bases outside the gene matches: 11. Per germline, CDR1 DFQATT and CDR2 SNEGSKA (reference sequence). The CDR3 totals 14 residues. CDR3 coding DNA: TGCAGTGCTCCTCGGACTAGAAGTGGGGAGACCCAGTACTTC. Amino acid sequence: CSAPRTRSGETQYF.

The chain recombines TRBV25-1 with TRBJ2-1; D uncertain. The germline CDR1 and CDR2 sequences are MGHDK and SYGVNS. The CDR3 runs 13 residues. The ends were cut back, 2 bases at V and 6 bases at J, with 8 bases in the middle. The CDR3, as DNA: TGTGCCAGCAGTGAACCTGCCGCCAATGAGCAGTTCTTC. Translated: CASSEPAANEQFF.

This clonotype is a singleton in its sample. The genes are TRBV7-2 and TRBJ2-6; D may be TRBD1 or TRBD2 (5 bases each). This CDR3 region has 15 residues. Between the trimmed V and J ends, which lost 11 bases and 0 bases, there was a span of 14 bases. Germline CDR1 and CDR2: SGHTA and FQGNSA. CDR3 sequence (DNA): TGTGCCGTTACGACGGGGACCTCTGGGGCCAACGTCCTGACTTTC. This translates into CAVTTGTSGANVLTF. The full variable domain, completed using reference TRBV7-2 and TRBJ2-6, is GAGVSQSPSNKVTEKGKDVELRCDPISGHTALYWYRQSLGQGLEFLIYFQGNSAPDKSGLPSDRFSAERTGGSVSTLTIQRTQQEDSAVYLCAVTTGTSGANVLTFGAGSRLTVL.

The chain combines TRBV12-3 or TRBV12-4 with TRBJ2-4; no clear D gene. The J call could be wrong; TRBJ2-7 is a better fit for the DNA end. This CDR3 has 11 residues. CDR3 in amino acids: CASGQSNEQYF. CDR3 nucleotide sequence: TGTGCCAGCGGGCAAAGCAACGAGCAGTACTTC.

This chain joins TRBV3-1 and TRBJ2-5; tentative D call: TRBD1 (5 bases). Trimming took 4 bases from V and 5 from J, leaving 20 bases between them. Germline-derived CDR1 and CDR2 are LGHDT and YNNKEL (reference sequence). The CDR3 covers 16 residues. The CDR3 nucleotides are TGTGCCAGCAGCCCGCCCATCCGGGCTGGGGCGGAGACCCAGTACTTC. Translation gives CASSPPIRAGAETQYF.

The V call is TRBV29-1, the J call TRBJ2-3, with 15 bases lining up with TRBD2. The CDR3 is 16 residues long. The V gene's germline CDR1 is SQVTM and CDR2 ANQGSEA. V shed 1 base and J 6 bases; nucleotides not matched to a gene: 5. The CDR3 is CSVEGTSGRASDTQYF. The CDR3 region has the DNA TGCAGCGTTGAAGGGACTAGCGGGAGGGCCTCGGATACGCAGTATTTT.

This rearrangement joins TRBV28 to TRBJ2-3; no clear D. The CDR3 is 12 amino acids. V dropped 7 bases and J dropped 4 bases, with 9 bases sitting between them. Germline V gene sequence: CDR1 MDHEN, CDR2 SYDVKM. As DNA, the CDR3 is TGTGCCAGCACCCGTCAGCCAGATACGCAGTATTTT. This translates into CASTRQPDTQYF.

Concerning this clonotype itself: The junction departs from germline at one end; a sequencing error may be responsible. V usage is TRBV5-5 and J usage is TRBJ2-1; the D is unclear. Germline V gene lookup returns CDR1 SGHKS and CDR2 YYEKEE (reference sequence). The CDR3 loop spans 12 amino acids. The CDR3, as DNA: TGTGCCGGCAGCTTGGACCAGCCCGTCCCGTTCTTC. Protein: CAGSLDQPVPFF.

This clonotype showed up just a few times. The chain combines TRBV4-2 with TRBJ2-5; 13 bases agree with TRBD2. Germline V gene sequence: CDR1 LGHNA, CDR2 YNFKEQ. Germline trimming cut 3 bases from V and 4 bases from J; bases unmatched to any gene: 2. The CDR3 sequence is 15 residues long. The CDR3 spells CASSQTSGRLETQYF. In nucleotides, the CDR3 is TGTGCCAGCAGCCAGACTAGCGGGAGGCTAGAGACCCAGTACTTC.

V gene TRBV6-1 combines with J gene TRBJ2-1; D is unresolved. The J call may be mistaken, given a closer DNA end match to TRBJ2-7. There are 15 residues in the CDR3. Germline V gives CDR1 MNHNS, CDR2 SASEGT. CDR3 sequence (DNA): TGTGCCAGCATCCTATGGCTGAGGTCCTACAATGAGCAGTACTTC. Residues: CASILWLRSYNEQYF.

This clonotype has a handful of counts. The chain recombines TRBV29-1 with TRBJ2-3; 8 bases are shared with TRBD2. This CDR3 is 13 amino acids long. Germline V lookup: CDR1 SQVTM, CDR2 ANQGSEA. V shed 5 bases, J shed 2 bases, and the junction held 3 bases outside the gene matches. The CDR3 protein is CSVQRGPTDTQYF. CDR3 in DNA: TGCAGCGTTCAGCGGGGGCCCACAGATACGCAGTATTTT.

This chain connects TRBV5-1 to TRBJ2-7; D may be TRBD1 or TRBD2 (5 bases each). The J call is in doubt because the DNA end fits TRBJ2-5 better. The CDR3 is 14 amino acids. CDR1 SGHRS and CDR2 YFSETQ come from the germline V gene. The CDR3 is CASSDTPGPKTQYF. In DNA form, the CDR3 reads TGCGCCAGCAGCGATACACCGGGACCTAAGACCCAGTACTTC.

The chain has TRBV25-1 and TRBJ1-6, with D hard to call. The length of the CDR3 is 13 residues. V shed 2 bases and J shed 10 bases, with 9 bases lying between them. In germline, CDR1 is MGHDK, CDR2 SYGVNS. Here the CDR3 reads CASSEDPYSPLHF. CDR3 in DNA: TGTGCCAGCAGTGAAGATCCCTACTCACCCCTCCACTTT.

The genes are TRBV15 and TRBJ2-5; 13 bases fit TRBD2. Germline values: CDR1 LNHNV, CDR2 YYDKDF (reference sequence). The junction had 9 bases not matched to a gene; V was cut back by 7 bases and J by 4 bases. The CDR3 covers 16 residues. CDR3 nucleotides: TGTGCCACCACCATTGGACTAGCGGGGGTTGGAGAGACCCAGTACTTC. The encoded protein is CATTIGLAGVGETQYF.

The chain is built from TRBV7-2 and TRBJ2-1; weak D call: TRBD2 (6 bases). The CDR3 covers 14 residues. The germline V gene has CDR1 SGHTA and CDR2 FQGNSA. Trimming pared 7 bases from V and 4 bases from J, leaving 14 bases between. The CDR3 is CASTRVGGYNEQFF. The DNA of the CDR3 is TGTGCCAGCACGCGAGTGGGAGGTTACAATGAGCAGTTCTTC.

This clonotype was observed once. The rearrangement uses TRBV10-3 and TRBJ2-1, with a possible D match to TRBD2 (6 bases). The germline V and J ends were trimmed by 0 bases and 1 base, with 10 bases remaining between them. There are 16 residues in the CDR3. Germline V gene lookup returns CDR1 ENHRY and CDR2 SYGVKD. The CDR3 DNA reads TGTGCCATCAGTGAGTCGATGGCGGGGTCCTACAATGAGCAGTTCTTC. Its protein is CAISESMAGSYNEQFF.

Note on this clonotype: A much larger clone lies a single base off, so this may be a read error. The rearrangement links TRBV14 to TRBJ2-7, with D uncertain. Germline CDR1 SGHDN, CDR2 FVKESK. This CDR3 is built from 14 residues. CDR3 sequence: CASSQGLLAYEQYF. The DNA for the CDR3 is TGTGCCAGCAGCCAAGGTCTTTTGGCCTATGAGCAGTACTTC.

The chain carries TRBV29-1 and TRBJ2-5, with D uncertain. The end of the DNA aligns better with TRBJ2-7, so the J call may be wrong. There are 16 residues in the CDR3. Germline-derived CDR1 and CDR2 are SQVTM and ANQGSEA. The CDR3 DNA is TGCAGCGCTGTCTTAGGCGTGACACCCTTAGGGCTCGAGCAGTACTTC. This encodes CSAVLGVTPLGLEQYF.

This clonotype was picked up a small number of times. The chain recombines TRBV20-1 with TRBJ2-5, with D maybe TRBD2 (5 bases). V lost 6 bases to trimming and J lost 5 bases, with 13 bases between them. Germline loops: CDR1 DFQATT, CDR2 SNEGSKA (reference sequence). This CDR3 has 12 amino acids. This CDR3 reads CSALGPGETQYF. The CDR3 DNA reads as TGCAGTGCCCTCGGCCCGGGGGAGACCCAGTACTTC.